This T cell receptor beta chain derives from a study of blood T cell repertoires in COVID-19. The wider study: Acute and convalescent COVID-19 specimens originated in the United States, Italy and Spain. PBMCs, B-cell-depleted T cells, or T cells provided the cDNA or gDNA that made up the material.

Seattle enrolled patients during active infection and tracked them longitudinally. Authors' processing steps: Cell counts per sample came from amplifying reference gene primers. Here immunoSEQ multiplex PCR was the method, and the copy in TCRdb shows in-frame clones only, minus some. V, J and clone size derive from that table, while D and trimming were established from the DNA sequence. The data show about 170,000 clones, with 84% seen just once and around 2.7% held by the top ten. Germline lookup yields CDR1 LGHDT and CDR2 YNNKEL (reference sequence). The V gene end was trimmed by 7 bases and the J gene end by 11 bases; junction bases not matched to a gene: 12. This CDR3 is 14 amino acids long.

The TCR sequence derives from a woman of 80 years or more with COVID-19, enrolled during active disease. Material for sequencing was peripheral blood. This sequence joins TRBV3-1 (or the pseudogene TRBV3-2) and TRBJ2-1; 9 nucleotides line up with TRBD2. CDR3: CASIPGGGADKQFF. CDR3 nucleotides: TGTGCCAGCATCCCCGGCGGGGGGGCCGATAAGCAGTTCTTC.